The text below deals with one TCR beta chain. The sample originates from a study of shared clonotypes between healthy human individuals. The test was conducted at deep level. The authors split each subset's genomic DNA evenly across several immunoSEQ plates. Generated by immunoSEQ multiplex PCR, the TCRdb table keeps only in-frame clones and is missing some. There are a few hundred thousand clones in the sample; 79% occur only once, and less than 15% lies in the top ten. The receptor's source is a woman aged 35 to 49 in good health. Some clones in this sample may be carry-over from other donors' samples. Material: PBMCs.

This chain's CDR3 is CASSFAAMKETQYF. The CDR3 DNA is TGTGCCAGCAGTTTCGCGGCGATGAAAGAGACCCAGTACTTC. V is TRBV28 and J is TRBJ2-5; D is unresolved. Germline V CDR1 and CDR2: MDHEN, SYDVKM. The ends were cut back, 3 bases at V and 3 bases at J, with 11 bases in the middle. This CDR3 comprises 14 residues.